This T cell receptor (beta chain) was identified during a study of blood T cell repertoires in COVID-19. Assay used: immunoSEQ multiplex PCR; TCRdb lists only in-frame clones, some missing. The table lists tens of thousands of clones, 90% to 95% of them singletons, with less than 45% in the top ten. The CDR3 loop spans 16 amino acids. CDR1 and CDR2 from the germline V gene are LNHNV and YYDKDF (reference sequence). Trimming at V came to 1 base and at J to 4 bases, leaving 6 bases not matched to a gene. This rearrangement joins TRBV15 to TRBJ1-4; 7 positions match TRBD1. The sequenced material came from peripheral blood. The receptor was derived from a man aged 55 to 69 with active or convalescent COVID-19. CDR3 loop: CATSRGEGQLNEKLFF. The CDR3, as DNA: TGTGCCACCAGCAGAGGCGAGGGACAGCTTAATGAAAAACTGTTTTTT. The full variable domain, its missing parts supplied by reference TRBV15 and TRBJ1-4, is DAMVIQNPRYQVTQFGKPVTLSCSQTLNHNVMYWYQQKSSQAPKLLFHYYDKDFNNEADTPDNFQSRRPNTSFCFLDIRSPGLGDTAMYLCATSRGEGQLNEKLFFGSGTQLSVL.